The present entry profiles one TCR beta chain with its context. The sample originates from a study of blood T cell repertoires in COVID-19. The repertoire was sequenced with immunoSEQ multiplex PCR; TCRdb's copy has only in-frame clones and lacks some. The sample includes 250,000 to 300,000 clones, about 86% of them seen just once. The CDR3 is 16 residues long. V lost 2 bases and J 5 bases, leaving 18 bases between the germline ends. Germline CDR1 is SGHVS and CDR2 is FQNEAQ. This receptor was obtained from a man older than 75 with acute or convalescent COVID-19. Sequencing used peripheral blood. This chain connects TRBV7-8 to TRBJ1-1; D possibly corresponds to TRBD1 (6 bases). CDR3 protein: CASSLRDGAQGTEAFF. The DNA of the CDR3 is TGTGCCAGCAGCTTAAGGGACGGGGCCCAGGGGACTGAAGCTTTCTTT.